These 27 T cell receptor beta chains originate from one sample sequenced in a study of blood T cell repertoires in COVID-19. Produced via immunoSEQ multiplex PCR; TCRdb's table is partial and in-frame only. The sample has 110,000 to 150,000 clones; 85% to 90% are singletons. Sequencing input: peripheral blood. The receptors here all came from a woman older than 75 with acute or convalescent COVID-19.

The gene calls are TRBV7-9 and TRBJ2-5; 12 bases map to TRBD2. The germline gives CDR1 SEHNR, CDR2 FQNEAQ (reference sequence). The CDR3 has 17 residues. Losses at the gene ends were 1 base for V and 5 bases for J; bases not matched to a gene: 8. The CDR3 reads CASSLGASGGARETQYF. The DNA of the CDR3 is TGTGCCAGCAGCTTAGGGGCTAGCGGGGGGGCACGCGAGACCCAGTACTTC.

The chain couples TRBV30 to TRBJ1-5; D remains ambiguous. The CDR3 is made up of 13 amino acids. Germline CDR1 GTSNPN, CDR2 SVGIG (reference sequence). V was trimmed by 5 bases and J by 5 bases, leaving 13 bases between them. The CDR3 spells CAWGRGGDQPQHF. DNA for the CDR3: TGTGCCTGGGGGAGAGGAGGCGATCAGCCCCAGCATTTT.

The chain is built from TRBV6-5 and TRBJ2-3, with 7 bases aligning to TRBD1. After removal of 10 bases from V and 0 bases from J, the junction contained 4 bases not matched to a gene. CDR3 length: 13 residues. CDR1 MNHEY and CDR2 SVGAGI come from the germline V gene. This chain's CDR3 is CATETGSTDTQYF. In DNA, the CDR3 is TGTGCCACCGAGACAGGGAGCACAGATACGCAGTATTTT.

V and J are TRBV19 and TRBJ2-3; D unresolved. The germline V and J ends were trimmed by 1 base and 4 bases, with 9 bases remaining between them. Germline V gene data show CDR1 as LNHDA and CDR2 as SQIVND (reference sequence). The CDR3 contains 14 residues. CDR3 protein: CASSIGSGADTQYF. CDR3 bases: TGTGCCAGTAGTATAGGAAGTGGAGCAGATACGCAGTATTTT.

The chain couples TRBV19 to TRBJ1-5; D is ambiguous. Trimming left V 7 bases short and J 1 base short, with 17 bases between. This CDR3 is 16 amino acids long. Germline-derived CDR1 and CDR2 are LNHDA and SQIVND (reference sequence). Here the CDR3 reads CASTPGVGWSNQPQHF. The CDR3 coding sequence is TGTGCCAGTACCCCCGGGGTGGGATGGAGCAATCAGCCCCAGCATTTT.

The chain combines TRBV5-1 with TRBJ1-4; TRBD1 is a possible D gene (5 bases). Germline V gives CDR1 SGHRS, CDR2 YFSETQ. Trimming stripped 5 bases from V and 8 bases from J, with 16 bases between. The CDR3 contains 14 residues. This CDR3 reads CASSESAGQEKLFF. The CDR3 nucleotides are TGCGCCAGCAGTGAGTCGGCAGGGCAGGAAAAACTGTTTTTT.

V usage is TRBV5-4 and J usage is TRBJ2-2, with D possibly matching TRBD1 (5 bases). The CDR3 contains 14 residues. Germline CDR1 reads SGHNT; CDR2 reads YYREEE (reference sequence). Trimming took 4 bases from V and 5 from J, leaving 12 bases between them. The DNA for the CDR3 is TGTGCCAGCAGCAAATTAAGGGGTACCGGGGAGCTGTTTTTT. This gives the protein CASSKLRGTGELFF.

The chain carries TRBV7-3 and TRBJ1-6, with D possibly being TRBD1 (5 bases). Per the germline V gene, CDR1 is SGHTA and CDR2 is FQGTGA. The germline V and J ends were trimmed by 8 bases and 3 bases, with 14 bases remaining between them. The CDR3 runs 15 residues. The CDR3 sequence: CASAPGGGYNSPLHF. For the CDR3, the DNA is TGTGCCAGCGCTCCCGGGGGAGGCTATAATTCACCCCTCCACTTT.

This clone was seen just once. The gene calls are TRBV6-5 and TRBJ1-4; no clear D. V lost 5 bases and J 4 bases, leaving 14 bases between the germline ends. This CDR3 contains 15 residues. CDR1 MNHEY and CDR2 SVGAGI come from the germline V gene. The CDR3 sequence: CASSPRREFNEKLFF. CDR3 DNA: TGTGCCAGCAGTCCCCGTCGGGAGTTTAATGAAAAACTGTTTTTT.

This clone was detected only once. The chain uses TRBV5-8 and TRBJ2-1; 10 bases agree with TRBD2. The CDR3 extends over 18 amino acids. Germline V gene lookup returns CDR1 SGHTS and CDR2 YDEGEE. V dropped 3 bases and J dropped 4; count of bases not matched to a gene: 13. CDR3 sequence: CASSSVAGGLPNYNEQFF. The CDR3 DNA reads TGTGCCAGCAGCTCAGTAGCGGGGGGCCTCCCCAATTACAATGAGCAGTTCTTC.

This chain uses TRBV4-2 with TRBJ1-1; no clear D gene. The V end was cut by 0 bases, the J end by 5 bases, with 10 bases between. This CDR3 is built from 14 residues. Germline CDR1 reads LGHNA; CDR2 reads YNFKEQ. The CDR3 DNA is TGTGCCAGCAGCCAAGATGGAAGGAGGACTGAAGCTTTCTTT. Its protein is CASSQDGRRTEAFF.

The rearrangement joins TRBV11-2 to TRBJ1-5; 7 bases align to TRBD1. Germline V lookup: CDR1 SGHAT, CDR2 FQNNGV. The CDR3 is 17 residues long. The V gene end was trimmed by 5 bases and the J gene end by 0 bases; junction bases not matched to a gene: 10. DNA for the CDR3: TGTGCCAGCAGCCTCAAACAGGGGCTTGGTAGCAATCAGCCCCAGCATTTT. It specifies CASSLKQGLGSNQPQHF.

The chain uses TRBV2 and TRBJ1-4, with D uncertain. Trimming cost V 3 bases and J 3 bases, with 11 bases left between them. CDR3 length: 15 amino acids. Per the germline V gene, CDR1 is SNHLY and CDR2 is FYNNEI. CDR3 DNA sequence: TGTGCCAGCAGTGATGAGAACCGGTCTAATGAAAAACTGTTTTTT. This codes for CASSDENRSNEKLFF.

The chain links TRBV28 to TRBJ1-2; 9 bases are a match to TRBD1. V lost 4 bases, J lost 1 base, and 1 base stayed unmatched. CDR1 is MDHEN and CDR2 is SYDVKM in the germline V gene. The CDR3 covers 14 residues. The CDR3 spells CASSSGQGNYGYTF. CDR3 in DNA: TGTGCCAGCAGTTCGGGACAGGGTAACTATGGCTACACCTTC.

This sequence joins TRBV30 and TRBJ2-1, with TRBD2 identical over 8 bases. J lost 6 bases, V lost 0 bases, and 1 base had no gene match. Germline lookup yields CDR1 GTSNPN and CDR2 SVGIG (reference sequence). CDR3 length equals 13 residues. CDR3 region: CAWSVRGGNEQFF. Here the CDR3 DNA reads TGTGCCTGGAGTGTACGGGGGGGCAATGAGCAGTTCTTC.

CDR3 nucleotides: TGTGCCATCGGGGGACAGGCGGTTAATGAAAAACTGTTTTTT. Amino acid sequence: CAIGGQAVNEKLFF. V is TRBV10-3 and J is TRBJ1-4; 8 bases are shared with TRBD1. The CDR3 consists of 14 residues. Germline lookup yields CDR1 ENHRY and CDR2 SYGVKD. Trimming at V came to 8 bases and at J to 4 bases, leaving 6 bases not matched to a gene.

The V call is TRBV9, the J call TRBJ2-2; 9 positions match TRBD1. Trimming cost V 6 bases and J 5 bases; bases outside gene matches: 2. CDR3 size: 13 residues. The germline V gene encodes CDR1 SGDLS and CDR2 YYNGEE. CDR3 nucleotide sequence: TGTGCCAGCACCGGACAGGGGACCGGGGAGCTGTTTTTT. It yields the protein CASTGQGTGELFF.

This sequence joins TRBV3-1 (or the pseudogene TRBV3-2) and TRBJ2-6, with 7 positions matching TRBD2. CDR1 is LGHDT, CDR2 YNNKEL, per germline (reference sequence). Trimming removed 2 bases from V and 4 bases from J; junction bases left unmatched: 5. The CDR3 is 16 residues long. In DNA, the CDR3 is TGTGCCAGCAGCCAATTGGGGAGGGCCGGGGCCAACGTCCTGACTTTC. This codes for CASSQLGRAGANVLTF.

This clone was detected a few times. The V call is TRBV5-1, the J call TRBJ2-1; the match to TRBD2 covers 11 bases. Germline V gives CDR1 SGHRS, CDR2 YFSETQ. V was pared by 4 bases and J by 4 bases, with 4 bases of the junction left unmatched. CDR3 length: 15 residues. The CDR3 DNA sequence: TGCGCCAGCAGCATCGGGACTAGCGGATACAATGAGCAGTTCTTC. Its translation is CASSIGTSGYNEQFF. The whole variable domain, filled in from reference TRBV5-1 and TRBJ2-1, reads KAGVTQTPRYLIKTRGQQVTLSCSPISGHRSVSWYQQTPGQGLQFLFEYFSETQRNKGNFPGRFSGRQFSNSRSEMNVSTLELGDSALYLCASSIGTSGYNEQFFGPGTRLTVL.

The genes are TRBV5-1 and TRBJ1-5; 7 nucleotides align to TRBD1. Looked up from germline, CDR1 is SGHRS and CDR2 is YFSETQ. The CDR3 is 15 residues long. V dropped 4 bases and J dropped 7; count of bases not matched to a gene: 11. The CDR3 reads CASSTGQTPPQPQHF. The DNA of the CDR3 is TGCGCCAGCAGCACGGGACAGACCCCCCCCCAGCCCCAGCATTTT.

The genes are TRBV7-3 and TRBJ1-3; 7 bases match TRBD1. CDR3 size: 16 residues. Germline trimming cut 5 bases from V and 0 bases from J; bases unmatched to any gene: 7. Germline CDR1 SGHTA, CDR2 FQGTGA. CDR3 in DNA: TGTGCCAGCAGCCCCGGCGGGACAGCCTCTGGAAACACCATATATTTT. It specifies CASSPGGTASGNTIYF.

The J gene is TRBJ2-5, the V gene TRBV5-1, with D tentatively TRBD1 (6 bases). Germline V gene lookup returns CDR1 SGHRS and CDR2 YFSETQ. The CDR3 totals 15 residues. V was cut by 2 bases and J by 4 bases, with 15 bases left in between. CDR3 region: CASSLNRARGETQYF. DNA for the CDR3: TGCGCCAGCAGCTTAAACAGGGCCCGTGGAGAGACCCAGTACTTC. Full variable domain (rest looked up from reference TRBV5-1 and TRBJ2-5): KAGVTQTPRYLIKTRGQQVTLSCSPISGHRSVSWYQQTPGQGLQFLFEYFSETQRNKGNFPGRFSGRQFSNSRSEMNVSTLELGDSALYLCASSLNRARGETQYFGPGTRLLVL.

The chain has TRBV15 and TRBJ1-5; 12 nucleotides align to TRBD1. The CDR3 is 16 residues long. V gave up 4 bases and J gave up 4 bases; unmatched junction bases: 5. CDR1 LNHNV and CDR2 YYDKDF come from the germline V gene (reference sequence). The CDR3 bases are TGTGCCACCAGCACGGGACAGGGGGCACGGAATCAGCCCCAGCATTTT. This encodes CATSTGQGARNQPQHF.

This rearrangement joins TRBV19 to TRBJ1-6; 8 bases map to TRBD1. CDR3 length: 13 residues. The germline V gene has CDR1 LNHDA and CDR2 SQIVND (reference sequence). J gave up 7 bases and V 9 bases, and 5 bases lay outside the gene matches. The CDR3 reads CASTDRENSPLHF. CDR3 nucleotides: TGTGCCAGCACGGACAGGGAGAATTCACCCCTCCACTTT.

Here the CDR3 DNA reads TGCGCCAGCAGCTTGGAGGGAGTCAACTATGGCTACACCTTC. Its translation is CASSLEGVNYGYTF. This chain links TRBV5-1 with TRBJ1-2; D gene unclear. With 0 bases removed from V and 2 bases from J, the gap between germline ends came to 8 bases. Germline V gives CDR1 SGHRS, CDR2 YFSETQ. The CDR3 consists of 14 residues.

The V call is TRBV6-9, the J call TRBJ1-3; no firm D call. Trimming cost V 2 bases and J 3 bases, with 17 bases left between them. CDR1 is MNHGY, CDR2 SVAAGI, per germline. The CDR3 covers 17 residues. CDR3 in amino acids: CASSYMRWIGFGNTIYF. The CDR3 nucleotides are TGTGCCAGCAGTTATATGAGGTGGATCGGTTTTGGAAACACCATATATTTT.

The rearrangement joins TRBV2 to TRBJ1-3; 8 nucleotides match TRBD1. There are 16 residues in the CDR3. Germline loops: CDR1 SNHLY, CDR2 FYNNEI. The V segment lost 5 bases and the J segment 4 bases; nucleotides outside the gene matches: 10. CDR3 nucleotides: TGTGCCAGCAGTCCTAACCAGGGGGCTAAAGGAAACACCATATATTTT. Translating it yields CASSPNQGAKGNTIYF.